This T cell receptor (beta chain) is from a study of cytomegalovirus exposure and HLA in healthy donors listed by TCRdb under 2017. For the wider study: In an earlier analysis of approximately 500 of the donors, about 270 Gb of sequence data and some 100 million unique TCR beta sequences from about 180 million T cells were reported. About 300 gigabases of sequencing data and around 90 million unique TCR sequences made up an early release that covered several hundred HLA-typed donors. Among the roughly 400 genotyped donors, roughly 80% belonged to the genetic ancestry cluster associated with self-reported Caucasian donors. The study aimed to test whether cataloging public T cell receptors could reveal signatures of past pathogen exposure. Using immunosequencing, the study profiled T cell repertoires from 500 to 800 subjects and related those repertoires to cytomegalovirus serostatus. Along with the roughly 710-subject first cohort, a separate validation cohort of some 130 different subjects was used. High-throughput TCR immunosequencing, statistical association of individual TCRs with disease status, and machine learning were combined to predict cytomegalovirus infection status. A later analysis re-analyzed previously published TCR beta repertoires from roughly 630 donors and added high-resolution HLA genotyping to study TCR occurrence patterns. The later analysis used no new phenotypic data to find candidate immune exposures, relying instead on TCR beta sequences and their occurrence across donors. An earlier analysis of 587 of the donors used high-throughput TCR beta sequencing to judge whether each TCR beta V gene segment behaved as functional or pseudogenic. Donor age, sex, ethnicity and CMV serostatus were collected together with the repertoire data. Genome-wide SNP genotypes for about 60% of the 666 donors were used in a later genetic analysis, which treated that subset as a discovery cohort. Every discovery cohort repertoire had been produced on one sequencing platform. HLA typing covered class I and class II loci at four-digit resolution. Typing coverage differed by locus: A, B, C, DRB1 and DQB1 were typed in about 620-630 donors, DQA1 in about 500, DPA1 in around 610, and DPB1 in 450 to 490. Roughly 5 DR-DQ haplotypes were handled as single units for association and clustering, since linkage in the cohort was strong. On average, around 240,000 unique TCR beta nucleotide sequences were sequenced per donor among roughly 430 genotyped donors of the cohort, with roughly 19% of those sequences being non-productive.

The cohort was made up of several hundred healthy bone marrow donors. At the time of sampling, every cohort member was nominally healthy, though immune exposures that went unrecorded were likely present. The donor was CMV seropositive and was included in the group of approximately 300 seropositive cohort members. A peripheral blood sample was provided by each donor, and peripheral blood mononuclear cells were used for TCR beta sequencing. The Qiagen DNeasy Blood Extraction Kit was used to extract genomic DNA from the blood cell samples. The study at large found these results: A further reported finding was that TCR beta sequences accurately predicted the HLA-A and HLA-B alleles for most subjects in the first cohort. Specific HLA alleles were associated with over 15,000 TCR beta sequences at a false discovery rate of 0.05 in a later analysis. According to a later analysis, most CMV-associated TCR beta chains appeared to be HLA-restricted, and the HLA associations seemed to be driven largely by CMV exposure. The sequencing pipeline was judged likely to have produced a cluster of highly shared sequence variants as a technical artifact. The classifier was reported to diagnose cytomegalovirus status with high specificity and sensitivity in both the original and validation cohorts. About 17 rarely observed V segments, including chromosome 9 orphons, were excluded from the earlier analysis of several hundred of the donors because counts were too low. Presence/absence analyses assumed roughly uniform sequencing depth across donors, an assumption that may not hold. In a later analysis, several top co-occurrence clusters were reported to appear linked to parvovirus B19, influenza, CMV and Epstein-Barr virus. Only TCR beta chains were sequenced in this cohort, and the absence of alpha or paired-chain data limited detectable features. In a later analysis, HLA-associated TCR beta chains were found to be more clonally expanded and to have lower generation probabilities than equally common non-associated chains. It was suggested by the authors that the approach could potentially be generalized to other disease states and immunological phenotypes. An earlier analysis of approximately 570 of the donors showed that most TCR beta V segments appeared in productive rearrangements either about 90% or about 30% of the time, which broadly matched IMGT annotations. According to a later genetic analysis, donors in an Asian-associated ancestry cluster had fewer N-insertions in productive TCRs than the approximately 700-donor mean. V-gene and J-gene trimming of TCR beta chains was associated with a missense DCLRE1C variant in a later genetic analysis, and the association was replicated in an independent cohort. Most TCR sequences were seen in very few donors, while some public TCRs were found in many individuals. Three of the identified cytomegalovirus-associated TCR beta chains were confirmed in vitro to be specific for cytomegalovirus antigens. CMV serostatus was the only immune exposure information available for the cohort. A later analysis found that TCR association rates varied across HLA loci, with DRB1 alleles showing the most associated TCRs and HLA-C alleles the fewest. When HLA alleles, especially DR and DQ, strongly co-occurred, TCR associations were difficult to assign to individual alleles. The study listed 150 to 200 TCR beta chains as associated with cytomegalovirus. Correlated functional status among segregating V segments might reflect linkage disequilibrium, but an unknown experimental factor could not be ruled out. The 87-base-pair reads could not distinguish some IMGT-functional V segments, including TRBV6-2 and TRBV6-3, so those segments were excluded. Because some donors lacked HLA typing at each locus, the association tests relied only on the typed subset.

Library creation used the immunoSEQ multiplex PCR assay. For the multiplex PCR, a mixture combining 60 forward primers for TCR Vbeta segments and 13 reverse primers for TCR Jbeta segments was used. The CDR3 region of rearranged TCR beta genes was amplified from genomic DNA with a multiplex PCR assay. The Illumina HiSeq System was used to sequence the amplified TCR beta libraries as 87-base-pair reads. Concerning the study's data processing: In a later analysis, some 80 million unique TCR beta chains were counted across the approximately 640 repertoires, and roughly 9.9 million of these chains were shared by at least two donors. Raw reads were error-corrected and collapsed into unique sequences with a nearest-neighbor algorithm that merged closely related sequences to remove PCR and sequencing errors. V, D and J gene segments were assigned by aligning CDR3 sequences to IMGT reference sequences. For a sequence to be retained, a match of at least six nucleotides to both a V gene segment and a J gene segment was required. Rearrangements were classified as productive when the CDR3 lacked stop codons and remained in frame with V and J, and all other rearrangements were classified as non-productive. CDR3 was defined by IMGT convention, running from the second conserved V-encoded cysteine to the conserved J-encoded phenylalanine. Sequences without an unambiguous match to a single V gene segment were excluded from the earlier analysis of 500 to 700 of the donors. In an earlier analysis of several hundred of the donors, V segments were called functional above 56.7% productive rearrangements and were called segregating when the between-donor standard deviation exceeded 5%. A statistical classification framework was developed to diagnose cytomegalovirus status using the catalog of TCR beta chain sequences. In a later analysis, V and J genes were assigned by comparing TCR nucleotide sequences against IMGT/GENE-DB human TR gene sequences. A later analysis assigned CDR3 sequences and most-parsimonious VDJ recombination scenarios with the TCRdist pipeline. In a later analysis, each TCR beta chain was defined by its CDR3 amino acid sequence together with its V-gene family, and reads without a unique V-gene family were excluded. As a way to deal with suspected cross-contamination and a sequencing artifact, a later analysis dropped 500 to 700 nucleotide sequences that were highly shared and had low generation probability. A later analysis calculated a clonal expansion index for each public chain from normalized within-repertoire ranks of inferred template counts. Generation probabilities in a later analysis came from a VDJ recombination model fitted to out-of-frame rearrangements, and those results were checked against IGoR. In a later analysis, TCR-TCR, TCR-HLA and TCR-CMV co-occurrence was scored with hypergeometric tests, and a repertoire-size bias correction was applied to TCR pairs. To estimate false discovery rates, a later analysis permuted the HLA or CMV assignments 20 times. In a later analysis, co-occurring TCRs were grouped using DBSCAN, and TCRdist sequence similarity was added for clustering within HLA-allele-positive subsets. For co-occurrence clustering, repertoires with fewer than 30,000 or more than 120,000 public chains were excluded, along with a handful of repertoires with anomalous nucleotide sharing. TCRdb carries this immuneACCESS record with in-frame sequences only. Its versions omit some clonotypes, under half of them owing to an unresolved V gene in the studies checked, with the rest unexplained. Clone size and the V and J calls come from that table; the DNA yielded D and trimming. The sample contains fewer than 130,000 clones, approximately 70% of them found a single time. The ten largest clonotypes hold 11% of the sample.

About this clone itself: It lacks a known antigen. There are no base qualities to consult, and no much larger clone falls within one base.

The germline V gene encodes CDR1 ENHRY and CDR2 SYGVKD. Spanning cysteine to phenylalanine, the CDR3 consists of 15 amino acids. Kept here is only the CDR3 DNA, which spans 45 bases and is read in frame from base 1. Trimming at the junction amounts to 0 bases on V and 5 bases on J, and the germline ends lie 13 bases apart. This sequence was found in a man in his forties in good health and CMV-seropositive. The sequence is built from TRBV10-3 and TRBJ1-2, and TRBD1 may be the D gene, going by 6 matching bases. The sequencing input was PBMCs. The nucleotide sequence reads as follows: TGTGCCATCAGTGAGTCTACAGGGTACGTTTATGGCTACACCTTC. The translation is CAISESTGYVYGYTF.